The sequence of this T cell receptor (beta chain) was determined in a study of Ad26.COV2.S vaccination and SARS-CoV-2 variants. Treatment denoted: 15 to 20 received Ad26.COV2.S at low or high dose, single or two shots; several received placebo; per-sample allocation not given. The samples date from day 63 after the first vaccine or placebo injection. This clone is a singleton in its sample. Germline CDR1 reads LNHDA; CDR2 reads SQIVND (reference sequence). V lost 5 bases and J 2 bases, leaving 13 bases between the germline ends. This CDR3 contains 15 residues. TCRdb keeps only in-frame clones here, not all; method: immunoSEQ multiplex PCR. The sample lists about 350,000 clones, about 87% occurring once.

The source of this sequence is a person aged 18-65 years who received the Ad26.COV2.S COVID-19 vaccine or a placebo. The chain is built from TRBV19 and TRBJ1-3; D gene uncertain. The input for sequencing was peripheral blood, taken in a trial of Ad26.COV2.S vaccine versus placebo. CDR3 DNA sequence: TGTGCCAGTAGTGATTCGACAAGGGCTGGAAACACCATATATTTT. Residues: CASSDSTRAGNTIYF.